The source of this TCR beta chain is a study of PD-1 blockade in mismatch repair-deficient tumors. For the study at large: Patients had approximately 11 mismatch repair-deficient cancer types and were previously treated and progressing.

Per the germline V gene, CDR1 is LGHNA and CDR2 is YSLEER. The CDR3 extends over 15 amino acids. The germline V and J ends were trimmed by 1 base and 0 bases, with 8 bases remaining between them. The method was immunoSEQ multiplex PCR; TCRdb's version includes in-frame clones alone and lacks a portion of them. The table records around 40,000 clones, roughly 85% of them present only once. Study-wide points: Rapid post-treatment expansion, then contraction, generally preceding radiologic response, marked tumor-resident clones.

In regard to this clone: Its antigen remains unknown.

The chain is built from TRBV4-3 and TRBJ2-3; D is unclear. The sequencing here drew on peripheral blood, taken about 80 weeks after starting pembrolizumab. The clonotype originates from an adult with mismatch repair-deficient cancer. The CDR3 coding sequence is TGCGCCAGCAGCCAAGGCTACAGAAGCACAGATACGCAGTATTTT. It encodes CASSQGYRSTDTQYF.